What follows are 26 T cell receptor beta chains derived from one specimen sequenced in a study of PD-1 blockade in classical Hodgkin lymphoma (TCRdb year 2020). The time point label here, explained by the study, means: cycle 2 day 1 (C2D1) of nivolumab. Every trial patient had relapsed after autologous stem cell transplantation, and cohorts A, B and C differed in prior brentuximab vedotin exposure. The library was made by the immunoSEQ multiplex PCR assay. In its TCRdb copy, this immuneACCESS table keeps in-frame sequences only and misses some clones. Where compared with another copy, unresolved V genes explain less than half of these, and the others have no known cause. The sample has 39,000 or so clones on record, 86% of them singletons. The ten largest clones represent more than 5.5% of the sample. The material was peripheral blood mononuclear cells (PBMCs), obtained before the second cycle of nivolumab. The receptor source for this set is a human donor with classical Hodgkin lymphoma.

J is TRBJ1-1 and V is TRBV5-5, with TRBD1 as a possible D gene (5 bases). The V and J ends lost 5 bases and 4 bases respectively, with 18 bases between them. This CDR3 contains 15 residues. Per the germline V gene, CDR1 is SGHKS and CDR2 is YYEKEE (reference sequence). This CDR3 is CASRSGTTLLTEAFF. The CDR3 DNA is TGTGCCAGCAGGTCAGGGACCACCCTCCTCACTGAAGCTTTCTTT.

Notes on this clone: Other nucleotide sequences in the sample specify the same CDR3. The gene calls are TRBV15 and TRBJ2-7; D is unresolved. V lost 4 bases to trimming and J lost 3 bases, with 13 bases between them. The germline V gene encodes CDR1 LNHNV and CDR2 YYDKDF (reference sequence). This CDR3 has 14 residues. This CDR3 reads CATSIGRGRYEQYF. DNA of the CDR3: TGTGCCACCAGCATCGGCAGAGGTCGCTACGAGCAGTACTTC.

This clone came up a few times. The CDR3 coding sequence is TGTGCCAGCAGCCCCGGACTAGCGGGAGAATTGGGCAATGAGCAGTTCTTC. The encoded protein is CASSPGLAGELGNEQFF. The rearrangement links TRBV28 to TRBJ2-1, with 13 bases lining up with TRBD2. Germline V gene lookup returns CDR1 MDHEN and CDR2 SYDVKM. Unmatched junction bases numbered 11, after V lost 6 bases and J lost 6 bases. This CDR3 is built from 17 residues.

The rearrangement uses TRBV7-9 and TRBJ2-7; the match to TRBD1 covers 7 bases. From germline, CDR1 is SEHNR and CDR2 FQNEAQ (reference sequence). The V segment lost 7 bases and the J segment 3 bases; nucleotides outside the gene matches: 9. The CDR3 totals 14 residues. DNA for the CDR3: TGTGCCAGCACCCTGACAGGGAATCTCTACGAGCAGTACTTC. Translated, it gives CASTLTGNLYEQYF.

The chain links TRBV7-8 to TRBJ2-7; D gene ambiguous. The CDR3 has 12 residues. The germline gives CDR1 SGHVS, CDR2 FQNEAQ. V lost 3 bases and J 1 base, leaving 4 bases between the germline ends. As DNA, the CDR3 is TGTGCCAGCAGCTTCTGGTCCTACGAGCAGTACTTC. Translating gives CASSFWSYEQYF.

V usage is TRBV2 and J usage is TRBJ2-2; D is unclear. The CDR3 spans 15 residues. Per germline, CDR1 SNHLY and CDR2 FYNNEI. The V and J ends lost 5 bases and 0 bases respectively, with 10 bases between them. The CDR3 sequence is CASSPGDTNTGELFF. The CDR3 DNA reads as TGTGCCAGCAGTCCCGGCGACACGAACACCGGGGAGCTGTTTTTT. Looking up the rest from reference TRBV2 and TRBJ2-2 gives the full variable domain: EPEVTQTPSHQVTQMGQEVILRCVPISNHLYFYWYRQILGQKVEFLVSFYNNEISEKSEIFDDQFSVERPDGSNFTLKIRSTKLEDSAMYFCASSPGDTNTGELFFGEGSRLTVL.

This clone was observed a single time. The V gene is TRBV6-1, the J gene TRBJ1-2, with D possibly TRBD1 on 6 matching bases. Germline assignment: CDR1 MNHNS and CDR2 SASEGT. Trimming removed 7 bases at V and 5 bases at J, with 26 bases between. This CDR3 has 17 amino acids. CDR3 sequence reads: CASIDRSEAFKGYGYTF. In DNA form, the CDR3 reads TGTGCCAGCATTGACAGGAGTGAGGCCTTCAAGGGGTATGGCTACACCTTC.

The rearrangement links TRBV9 to TRBJ1-3; weak D call: TRBD1 (5 bases). The CDR3 spans 17 residues. Germline CDR1 reads SGDLS; CDR2 reads YYNGEE. V was cut by 4 bases and J by 1 base, with 18 bases left in between. The CDR3 DNA reads as TGTGCCAGCAGCCCCAGTGAGAGGAGGGGATCTGGAAACACCATATATTTT. It specifies CASSPSERRGSGNTIYF.

The chain employs TRBV10-2 and TRBJ2-6; the D gene could be TRBD1 or TRBD2 (5 bases each). The CDR3 length is 16 residues. Trimming shortened V by 3 bases and J by 1 base, and 10 bases separated the two germline ends. CDR1 and CDR2 from the germline V gene are WSHSY and SAAADI. The DNA of the CDR3 is TGCGCCAGCAGTGATGGGACCGGATCTGGGGCCAACGTCCTGACTTTC. Encoded protein: CASSDGTGSGANVLTF.

The J gene is TRBJ2-5, the V gene TRBV4-3, with 8 bases lining up with TRBD2. The CDR3 covers 13 residues. Unmatched junction bases numbered 1, after V lost 0 bases and J lost 7 bases. Germline loops: CDR1 LGHNA, CDR2 YSLEER. In nucleotides, the CDR3 is TGCGCCAGCAGCCAAGACGGGGGGGGGACCCAGTACTTC. Residues: CASSQDGGGTQYF.

The chain employs TRBV7-8 and TRBJ1-2; 8 nucleotides line up with TRBD1. The V gene end was trimmed by 5 bases and the J gene end by 7 bases; junction bases not matched to a gene: 9. This CDR3 is built from 14 residues. Per the germline V gene, CDR1 is SGHVS and CDR2 is FQNEAQ. CDR3 residues: CASSPRQGPRGYTF. The CDR3 DNA is TGTGCCAGCAGCCCACGACAGGGGCCGCGTGGCTACACCTTC.

The J gene is TRBJ1-2, the V gene TRBV11-2; 7 positions match TRBD1. The V gene end was trimmed by 5 bases and the J gene end by 2 bases; junction bases not matched to a gene: 5. Germline V gene lookup returns CDR1 SGHAT and CDR2 FQNNGV. The CDR3 is made up of 14 amino acids. The CDR3 sequence is CASSGRDRNYGYTF. The CDR3 DNA reads TGTGCCAGCAGCGGCCGGGACAGAAACTATGGCTACACCTTC. Drawing the rest from reference TRBV11-2 and TRBJ1-2, the complete variable domain is EAGVAQSPRYKIIEKRQSVAFWCNPISGHATLYWYQQILGQGPKLLIQFQNNGVVDDSQLPKDRFSAERLKGVDSTLKIQPAKLEDSAVYLCASSGRDRNYGYTFGSGTRLTVV.

The chain combines TRBV5-1 with TRBJ1-1; perhaps TRBD1 as D (5 bases). Trimming removed 5 bases at V and 2 bases at J, with 10 bases between. The CDR3 spans 13 residues. Germline V gene lookup returns CDR1 SGHRS and CDR2 YFSETQ. CDR3 DNA: TGCGCCAGCAGGGTCCAGGGAAACACTGAAGCTTTCTTT. Its translation is CASRVQGNTEAFF.

This clone was recorded once. This chain links TRBV5-6 with TRBJ2-3, with TRBD1 matching 9 bases. With V trimmed by 4 bases and J by 0 bases, 9 bases remained unmatched. The CDR3 consists of 17 residues. Germline CDR1 is SGHDT and CDR2 is YYEEEE. CDR3 sequence: CASSRRPGTGSTDTQYF. The CDR3 nucleotides read TGTGCCAGCAGCAGGAGGCCCGGGACAGGGAGCACAGATACGCAGTATTTT.

The chain recombines TRBV15 with TRBJ1-3; tentatively, D is TRBD1 (5 bases). This CDR3 is built from 16 residues. CDR1 LNHNV and CDR2 YYDKDF come from the germline V gene (reference sequence). The V end lost 4 bases, the J end lost 0 bases, and 13 bases lay between the germline ends. The CDR3 is CATSTDSGYSGNTIYF. The CDR3 region has the DNA TGTGCCACCAGCACCGACTCAGGGTACTCTGGAAACACCATATATTTT.

The chain links TRBV4-1 to TRBJ2-3; the D gene is possibly TRBD2 (6 bases). CDR1 MGHRA and CDR2 YSYEKL come from the germline V gene. The CDR3 extends over 14 amino acids. Trimming took off 2 bases at V and 6 bases at J, with 12 bases between the two ends. This CDR3 reads CASSQIQRADTQYF. In nucleotides, the CDR3 is TGCGCCAGCAGCCAAATTCAGCGGGCTGATACGCAGTATTTT.

There are a few counts of this clone. The chain carries TRBV6-1 and TRBJ2-7; 10 bases are a match to TRBD1. Trimming cost V 4 bases and J 4 bases; bases outside gene matches: 4. The CDR3 length is 14 residues. The germline gives CDR1 MNHNS, CDR2 SASEGT. The DNA of the CDR3 is TGTGCCAGCAGTGTAGGGGACAGGGGTTACGAGCAGTACTTC. Translation: CASSVGDRGYEQYF.

V and J are TRBV10-2 and TRBJ2-7; possibly TRBD1 for D (5 bases). Trimming removed 9 bases at V and 0 bases at J, with 21 bases between. The length of the CDR3 is 16 residues. Looked up from germline, CDR1 is WSHSY and CDR2 is SAAADI. The CDR3 loop reads CASRTPPTGSSYEQYF. The CDR3 DNA reads TGCGCCAGTCGAACCCCTCCCACAGGTAGCTCCTACGAGCAGTACTTC.

This clone was seen once. This sequence joins TRBV6-5 and TRBJ2-2, with 8 bases lining up with TRBD2. The germline V gene has CDR1 MNHEY and CDR2 SVGAGI. V shed 3 bases, J shed 4 bases, and the junction held 4 bases outside the gene matches. The CDR3 sequence is 15 residues long. CDR3 sequence: CASSYGGGTTGELFF. The CDR3 nucleotides read TGTGCCAGCAGTTATGGCGGGGGGACCACCGGGGAGCTGTTTTTT.

The chain employs TRBV18 and TRBJ1-1; D remains ambiguous. The ends were cut back, 4 bases at V and 5 bases at J, with 11 bases in the middle. Per germline, CDR1 KGHSH and CDR2 LQKENI. This CDR3 is 13 amino acids long. The CDR3 loop is CASSLKEGTEAFF. The CDR3 region has the DNA TGTGCCAGCTCACTCAAGGAGGGAACTGAAGCTTTCTTT. Drawing the rest from reference TRBV18 and TRBJ1-1, the complete variable domain is NAGVMQNPRHLVRRRGQEARLRCSPMKGHSHVYWYRQLPEEGLKFMVYLQKENIIDESGMPKERFSAEFPKEGPSILRIQQVVRGDSAAYFCASSLKEGTEAFFGQGTRLTVV.

In nucleotides, the CDR3 is TGTGCCAGTAGTATTCGAGGGGACTTTACCTTC. Its translation: CASSIRGDFTF. The V gene is TRBV19, the J gene TRBJ1-2, with D possibly being TRBD1 (5 bases). V was clipped by 3 bases and J by 14 bases, with 13 bases between them. CDR3 length: 11 residues. Looked up from germline, CDR1 is LNHDA and CDR2 is SQIVND (reference sequence).

DNA for the CDR3: TGTGCCAGCAGCCCCCCCAGCGGCACCTACAATGAGCAGTTCTTC. Translation gives CASSPPSGTYNEQFF. The chain has TRBV7-9 and TRBJ2-1; D is possibly TRBD2 (5 bases). The CDR3 is 15 amino acids. CDR1 and CDR2 from the germline V gene are SEHNR and FQNEAQ (reference sequence). V shed 5 bases and J shed 2 bases, with 13 bases lying between them.

This clone was found a few times. The rearrangement links TRBV5-1 to TRBJ2-2, with 10 bases lining up with TRBD1. Unmatched junction bases numbered 2, after V lost 3 bases and J lost 0 bases. Germline V lookup: CDR1 SGHRS, CDR2 YFSETQ. This CDR3 has 16 residues. The CDR3 region has the DNA TGCGCCAGCAGCTGGACAGGGGGTACGAACACCGGGGAGCTGTTTTTT. It specifies CASSWTGGTNTGELFF.

This clone was counted once. The gene calls are TRBV10-3 and TRBJ2-1, with 9 bases that match TRBD1. The CDR3 spans 17 residues. The V segment lost 8 bases and the J segment 1 base; nucleotides outside the gene matches: 12. CDR1 and CDR2 (germline): ENHRY, SYGVKD. CDR3 sequence (DNA): TGTGCCATCGAAGGCAGAGAGGACAGGGGTTCCTACAATGAGCAGTTCTTC. Encoded protein: CAIEGREDRGSYNEQFF.

The chain carries TRBV5-5 and TRBJ1-1; D unresolved. Between the trimmed V and J ends, which lost 1 base and 2 bases, there was a span of 0 bases. Per germline, CDR1 SGHKS and CDR2 YYEKEE (reference sequence). The CDR3 totals 11 residues. The CDR3 coding sequence is TGTGCCAGCAGCTTGAACACTGAAGCTTTCTTT. It is translated as CASSLNTEAFF.

Comments on this clone: Other DNA sequences in this specimen translate into the identical CDR3. The chain is built from TRBV2 and TRBJ2-3; D gene uncertain. Between the trimmed V and J ends, which lost 10 bases and 0 bases, there was a span of 17 bases. There are 15 residues in the CDR3. Germline lookup yields CDR1 SNHLY and CDR2 FYNNEI. The CDR3 protein is CATKREQSSTDTQYF. The DNA of the CDR3 is TGTGCCACCAAACGCGAACAGTCTAGCACAGATACGCAGTATTTT.